The 29 T cell receptor beta chains reported below all come from one sample, sequenced in a study of shared T cell receptors in the human thymus. Generated by immunoSEQ multiplex PCR, the TCRdb table keeps only in-frame clones and is missing some. The profile shows hundreds of thousands of clones, approximately 85% of them singletons. These records were also assigned to another study, of human thymus T cells.

Input material: thymocytes. Receptors were obtained from a girl younger than two with a congenital heart defect.

This clone was detected only a few times. The DNA for the CDR3 is TGCGCCAGCAGCCCTCAGGCCCCGGTCAGCCACACCGGGGAGCTGTTTTTT. Translating it yields CASSPQAPVSHTGELFF. The rearrangement uses TRBV4-1 and TRBJ2-2; D remains unclear. Germline V gene sequence: CDR1 MGHRA, CDR2 YSYEKL. V dropped 4 bases and J dropped 3 bases, with 18 bases sitting between them. There are 17 residues in the CDR3.

The chain employs TRBV7-9 and TRBJ2-7; a possible D gene is TRBD1 (5 bases). Germline V gene sequence: CDR1 SEHNR, CDR2 FQNEAQ (reference sequence). Trimming took 1 base from V and 0 from J, leaving 13 bases between them. The CDR3 totals 16 residues. The CDR3 loop is CASSLVLQGSSYEQYF. CDR3 sequence (DNA): TGTGCCAGCAGCTTAGTTTTGCAGGGAAGCTCCTACGAGCAGTACTTC.

The rearrangement joins TRBV7-2 to TRBJ1-5, with TRBD1 identical over 10 bases. With 5 bases clipped from V and 11 bases from J, the junction kept 15 bases outside the gene matches. Germline V gives CDR1 SGHTA, CDR2 FQGNSA. The length of the CDR3 is 16 residues. The DNA for the CDR3 is TGTGCCAGCAGCGAGAGGGACAGGGGAACTTCTAGGGCCCAGCATTTT. Translation: CASSERDRGTSRAQHF.

A remark on this clone: A read error may produce the germline difference seen at one junction end. The chain is built from TRBV4-3 and TRBJ2-3; D is ambiguous. This CDR3 contains 17 residues. The germline V gene has CDR1 LGHNA and CDR2 YSLEER. The CDR3 DNA is TGCGCCAGCAGCCAACTATTGGCCGACTTCGACCCAGATGCGCAGTATTTT. Protein product: CASSQLLADFDPDAQYF.

The genes are TRBV2 and TRBJ1-4; 7 bases align to TRBD1. This CDR3 comprises 15 residues. V gave up 8 bases and J gave up 0 bases; unmatched junction bases: 6. Germline V gene lookup returns CDR1 SNHLY and CDR2 FYNNEI. This CDR3 reads CASGTASTTNEKLFF. The CDR3 DNA reads as TGTGCCAGCGGGACAGCTAGCACAACTAATGAAAAACTGTTTTTT.

In its sample, this clone was seen once. The chain employs TRBV15 and TRBJ2-7; D gene uncertain. Trimming removed 0 bases from V and 2 bases from J, with 8 bases in between. There are 14 residues in the CDR3. Germline V gene lookup returns CDR1 LNHNV and CDR2 YYDKDF (reference sequence). In nucleotides, the CDR3 is TGTGCCACCAGCAGAGATCGGGTCGCCTACGAGCAGTACTTC. Translation gives CATSRDRVAYEQYF.

This sequence joins TRBV27 and TRBJ1-4; D uncertain. Germline V gene sequence: CDR1 MNHEY, CDR2 SMNVEV (reference sequence). This CDR3 has 15 residues. The V and J ends lost 5 bases and 8 bases respectively, with 18 bases between them. The CDR3 loop reads CASSPLETVREKLFF. Written as DNA, the CDR3 is TGTGCCAGCAGTCCCCTAGAAACCGTAAGGGAAAAACTGTTTTTT.

The V gene is TRBV7-2, the J gene TRBJ1-1; 9 bases agree with TRBD1. The germline V gene has CDR1 SGHTA and CDR2 FQGNSA. After removal of 6 bases from V and 6 bases from J, the junction contained 8 bases not matched to a gene. The CDR3 contains 14 residues. This CDR3 reads CASRPDRGSSEAFF. CDR3 nucleotide sequence: TGTGCCAGCAGACCAGACAGGGGGTCGTCTGAAGCTTTCTTT. Supplemented by reference TRBV7-2 and TRBJ1-1, the full variable domain reads GAGVSQSPSNKVTEKGKDVELRCDPISGHTALYWYRQSLGQGLEFLIYFQGNSAPDKSGLPSDRFSAERTGGSVSTLTIQRTQQEDSAVYLCASRPDRGSSEAFFGQGTRLTVV.

The chain carries TRBV29-1 and TRBJ2-1; D might be TRBD2 (7 bases). The V gene's germline CDR1 is SQVTM and CDR2 ANQGSEA. V was shortened by 4 bases and J by 0 bases, with 25 bases between the two germline ends. The CDR3 consists of 19 residues. The CDR3 bases are TGCAGCGTTGGGGGAGGGGGAAGTCGGCATATAGGCTCCTACAATGAGCAGTTCTTC. This sequence encodes CSVGGGGSRHIGSYNEQFF.

The CDR3 DNA reads as TGTGCCAGCAGCCAGGGGACACAATCTTATAGCTCCTACGAGCAGTACTTC. It is translated as CASSQGTQSYSSYEQYF. This sequence joins TRBV14 and TRBJ2-7; weak D call: TRBD1 (6 bases). Per the germline V gene, CDR1 is SGHDN and CDR2 is FVKESK. V dropped 3 bases and J dropped 0 bases, with 18 bases sitting between them. The CDR3 has 17 residues.

The rearrangement joins TRBV6-6 to TRBJ1-5; TRBD1 might be the D (5 bases). This CDR3 region has 16 residues. V lost 0 bases, J lost 1 base, and 10 bases lay in between. Germline loops: CDR1 MNHNY, CDR2 SVGAGI (reference sequence). CDR3 sequence (DNA): TGTGCCAGCAGTTACTCTAAGGGGTTAAGCAATCAGCCCCAGCATTTT. Protein sequence: CASSYSKGLSNQPQHF.

This clone was seen a single time. CDR3 bases: TGCGCCAGCAGCCTTCTAGGCCCCGATGGCTACACCTTC. Its protein is CASSLLGPDGYTF. The V and J genes are TRBV4-1 and TRBJ1-2; D gene uncertain. CDR3 size: 13 residues. The V and J ends lost 4 bases and 6 bases respectively, with 12 bases between them. Germline-derived CDR1 and CDR2 are MGHRA and YSYEKL.

This chain connects TRBV6-6 to TRBJ2-3; D ambiguous. The V and J ends lost 2 bases and 5 bases respectively, with 11 bases between them. The CDR3 totals 14 residues. Germline V gene data show CDR1 as MNHNY and CDR2 as SVGAGI (reference sequence). DNA of the CDR3: TGTGCCAGCAGTTACCTACTTCGCGGAGATACGCAGTATTTT. This encodes CASSYLLRGDTQYF.

This sequence joins TRBV20-1 and TRBJ1-1, with a weak D call TRBD1 (5 bases). CDR3 length equals 11 residues. Germline CDR1 and CDR2: DFQATT and SNEGSKA (reference sequence). The ends were cut back, 0 bases at V and 9 bases at J, with 8 bases in the middle. CDR3 DNA sequence: TGCAGTGCTAGAGATTGGACACAAGCTTTCTTT. This gives the protein CSARDWTQAFF.

The chain joins TRBV7-9 to TRBJ2-3; TRBD2 matches 11 bases. From germline, CDR1 is SEHNR and CDR2 FQNEAQ (reference sequence). The CDR3 has 18 amino acids. V dropped 5 bases and J dropped 6; count of bases not matched to a gene: 16. The CDR3 reads CASSIGLAGGICADTQYF. DNA of the CDR3: TGTGCCAGCAGCATCGGGCTAGCGGGGGGTATTTGTGCGGATACGCAGTATTTT.

This clone occurred once. The CDR3 protein is CASSEALGAVNTEAFF. CDR3 in DNA: TGTGCCAGCAGTGAAGCCTTGGGGGCGGTGAACACTGAAGCTTTCTTT. The chain links TRBV6-1 to TRBJ1-1, with D perhaps matching TRBD1 (6 bases). Germline lookup yields CDR1 MNHNS and CDR2 SASEGT. The CDR3 consists of 16 residues. The germline V and J ends were trimmed by 0 bases and 0 bases, with 11 bases remaining between them.

The genes are TRBV5-1 and TRBJ1-1; TRBD1 matches 9 bases. The CDR3 runs 13 residues. Trimming took 4 bases from V and 5 from J; bases not matched to a gene: 3. Germline CDR1 and CDR2: SGHRS and YFSETQ. DNA of the CDR3: TGCGCCAGCAGCATCGGACAGGGGACTGAAGCTTTCTTT. Translated, it gives CASSIGQGTEAFF.

This clone turned up a few times. The CDR3 sequence: CAWSVRRQGASGELFF. CDR3 nucleotides: TGTGCCTGGAGTGTAAGGAGACAGGGAGCATCCGGGGAGCTGTTTTTT. V gene TRBV30 combines with J gene TRBJ2-2; TRBD1 aligns across 7 bases. In germline, CDR1 is GTSNPN, CDR2 SVGIG (reference sequence). The CDR3 extends over 16 amino acids. The J segment lost 6 bases and the V segment lost 0 bases, leaving 10 bases of the junction unmatched. The whole variable domain, filled in from reference TRBV30 and TRBJ2-2, reads SQTIHQWPATLVQPVGSPLSLECTVEGTSNPNLYWYRQAAGRGLQLLFYSVGIGQISSEVPQNLSASRPQDRQFILSSKKLLLSDSGFYLCAWSVRRQGASGELFFGEGSRLTVL.

In the case of this clone: At the DNA level, this CDR3 is encoded by other sequences in the same sample as well. This rearrangement joins TRBV5-6 to TRBJ1-6; 7 nucleotides align to TRBD1. The CDR3 is made up of 15 amino acids. CDR1 is SGHDT, CDR2 YYEEEE, per germline. Trimming at V came to 0 bases and at J to 6 bases, leaving 3 bases not matched to a gene. In DNA form, the CDR3 reads TGTGCCAGCAGCTTGGTGGCAGGGGGTAATTCACCCCTCCACTTT. Translated: CASSLVAGGNSPLHF.

The rearrangement uses TRBV5-4 and TRBJ2-1; TRBD2 agrees at 8 bases. CDR3 size: 16 residues. V shed 0 bases, J shed 9 bases, and the junction held 11 bases outside the gene matches. CDR1 SGHNT and CDR2 YYREEE come from the germline V gene (reference sequence). The CDR3 nucleotides read TGTGCCAGCAGCTTGGAGAGGGGACTAGTAATGGGTGAGCAGTTCTTC. Translation gives CASSLERGLVMGEQFF.

This chain joins TRBV5-1 and TRBJ2-6; the D gene is possibly TRBD1 (6 bases). Trimming removed 3 bases at V and 0 bases at J, with 16 bases between. CDR3 length: 18 residues. Germline CDR1 and CDR2: SGHRS and YFSETQ. CDR3 amino acids: CASSSLVGQSSGANVLTF. In nucleotides, the CDR3 is TGCGCCAGCAGCTCCCTGGTTGGACAGAGCTCTGGGGCCAACGTCCTGACTTTC.

The V gene is TRBV28, the J gene TRBJ1-4; D may be TRBD1 (6 bases). Germline CDR1 MDHEN, CDR2 SYDVKM. The V and J ends lost 6 bases and 7 bases respectively, with 18 bases between them. The CDR3 loop spans 15 amino acids. The CDR3 spells CASSFRGGPGEKLFF. Here the CDR3 DNA reads TGTGCCAGCAGCTTCCGGGGGGGGCCGGGTGAAAAACTGTTTTTT.

The J gene is TRBJ2-7, the V gene TRBV7-2; tentatively, D is TRBD1 (5 bases). The CDR3 spans 14 residues. V dropped 1 base and J dropped 7 bases, with 14 bases sitting between them. The germline gives CDR1 SGHTA, CDR2 FQGNSA. CDR3 in amino acids: CASSLEQGLGEQYF. CDR3 DNA sequence: TGTGCCAGCAGCTTAGAGCAGGGTCTGGGGGAGCAGTACTTC.

V is TRBV6-1 and J is TRBJ2-5, with TRBD2 identical over 11 bases. The CDR3 contains 19 residues. CDR1 MNHNS and CDR2 SASEGT come from the germline V gene. The V and J ends lost 6 bases and 0 bases, in that order; junction bases with no gene match: 15. The CDR3 coding sequence is TGTGCCAGCAGAGAAACCCCGGCTAGCGGGAGGAAGTACCAAGAGACCCAGTACTTC. Translating gives CASRETPASGRKYQETQYF.

CDR3 loop: CASSQDGQDYEQYF. The DNA of the CDR3 is TGCGCCAGCAGCCAAGATGGACAGGATTACGAGCAGTACTTC. The chain carries TRBV4-1 and TRBJ2-7; 7 bases align to TRBD1. The length of the CDR3 is 14 residues. From germline, CDR1 is MGHRA and CDR2 YSYEKL. Unmatched junction bases numbered 3, after V lost 0 bases and J lost 4 bases.

The rearrangement uses TRBV5-6 and TRBJ1-3, with 7 bases matching TRBD1. This CDR3 has 13 residues. Trimming removed 2 bases from V and 4 bases from J; junction bases left unmatched: 0. CDR1 and CDR2 from the germline V gene are SGHDT and YYEEEE. The CDR3 here is CASSFRGGNTIYF. The DNA of the CDR3 is TGTGCCAGCAGCTTCAGGGGGGGAAACACCATATATTTT.

The chain uses TRBV6-1 and TRBJ1-2; D is unclear. V dropped 2 bases and J dropped 1 base, with 17 bases sitting between them. This CDR3 contains 17 residues. The germline gives CDR1 MNHNS, CDR2 SASEGT. The CDR3 spells CASSENFHSRLNYGYTF. The CDR3 DNA is TGTGCCAGCAGTGAAAATTTTCACAGCCGTCTTAACTATGGCTACACCTTC.

The gene calls are TRBV4-3 and TRBJ2-5; 12 nucleotides agree with TRBD2. The V gene's germline CDR1 is LGHNA and CDR2 YSLEER. Unmatched junction bases numbered 4, after V lost 3 bases and J lost 2 bases. The CDR3 is 16 amino acids. CDR3 residues: CASSHRLAGEQETQYF. CDR3 nucleotides: TGCGCCAGCAGCCATCGACTAGCGGGGGAACAAGAGACCCAGTACTTC.

J is TRBJ1-6 and V is TRBV18; the D gene is possibly TRBD1 (6 bases). V lost 0 bases and J lost 5, with 11 bases in between. This CDR3 is built from 16 residues. Germline V gene lookup returns CDR1 KGHSH and CDR2 LQKENI. This chain's CDR3 is CASSPPWGGHNSPLHF. Here the CDR3 DNA reads TGTGCCAGCTCACCACCGTGGGGGGGCCATAATTCACCCCTCCACTTT.